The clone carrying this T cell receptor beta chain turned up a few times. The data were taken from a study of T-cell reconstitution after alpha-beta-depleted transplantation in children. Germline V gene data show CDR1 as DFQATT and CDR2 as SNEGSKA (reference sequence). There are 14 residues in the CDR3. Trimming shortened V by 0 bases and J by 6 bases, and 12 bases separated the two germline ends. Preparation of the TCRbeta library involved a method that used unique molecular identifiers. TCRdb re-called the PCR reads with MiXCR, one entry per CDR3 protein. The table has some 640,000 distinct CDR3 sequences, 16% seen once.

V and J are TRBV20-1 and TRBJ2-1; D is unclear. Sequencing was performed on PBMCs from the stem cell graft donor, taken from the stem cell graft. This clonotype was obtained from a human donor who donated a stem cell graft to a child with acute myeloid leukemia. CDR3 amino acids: CSARDGVPGNEQFF. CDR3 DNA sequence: TGCAGTGCTAGAGATGGGGTCCCTGGCAATGAGCAGTTCTTC.